This T cell receptor beta chain was sequenced in a study of graft-versus-host responses after intestinal transplantation. In the study overall: Each of the recipients got a multivisceral, liver-intestinal, or isolated intestinal transplant.

Study-wide results and limits: High graft-versus-host to host-versus-graft clonal ratios were found in allografts of patients who had graft-donor T cell macrochimerism. GvH clones were found in recipient marrow; some appeared first in ileum or blood.

Measured with immunoSEQ multiplex PCR; TCRdb has only the in-frame clones, and not every one. This sample has 80,000 to 95,000 clones; about 93% occur once, and the top ten carry 6%. CDR1 and CDR2 (germline): SGHDT, YYEEEE. There are 13 residues in the CDR3. With regard to this clone: The antigen is not known.

Source: unstimulated CD8+ T cells sorted from spleen or lymph node cells, taken before intestinal transplant. This chain joins TRBV5-6 and TRBJ1-1, with unresolved D. The sequence was obtained from a human donor who received an intestinal transplant. CDR3 sequence: CSSAPVGETEAFF. CDR3 DNA sequence: TGTTCCTCAGCCCCGGTGGGTGAGACTGAAGCTTTCTTT.